This TCR beta chain was observed in a study of post-analysis software for immune sequencing data. On the study more broadly: Secondary progressive, relapsing-remitting and progressive-relapsing multiple sclerosis were among the included disease courses.

Points from the study as a whole: Significantly decreased normalized Chao1 diversity was recorded for multiple sclerosis patients relative to controls.

Remarks on this clonotype: Its antigen is undetermined. The CDR3 ends on some other residue instead of the conserved phenylalanine or tryptophan, so this is likely a read error.

Every TCR beta cDNA library bore unique molecular identifiers. TCRdb reprocessed the PCR reads via MiXCR and lists one record per CDR3 protein. There are some 190,000 distinct CDR3 sequences in the sample; 29% occur only once, and less than 4% lies in the top ten. This clonotype originated in a girl under 18 with multiple sclerosis. The material sequenced was blood.

The chain's CDR3 is CASSVGSWDEQFS. The CDR3 DNA reads as TGTGCCAGCAGTGTGGGGTCGTGGGATGAGCAGTTCTCC. This rearrangement joins TRBV2 to TRBJ2-1, with D uncertain. Germline values: CDR1 SNHLY, CDR2 FYNNEI. V was clipped by 4 bases and J by 8 bases, with 12 bases between them. The CDR3 runs to 13 residues.